These 23 T cell receptor beta chains were all obtained from the same sample, sequenced in a study of blood T cell repertoires in COVID-19. Method: immunoSEQ multiplex PCR; TCRdb's copy keeps in-frame clones and lacks some. The table includes under 200,000 clones, approximately 87% detected once. Sequencing input: peripheral blood. The receptors derive from a woman between 70 and 85 years old with acute or convalescent COVID-19.

This clone was counted between two and nine times. The same CDR3 also results from other DNA sequences found in this sample. The chain couples TRBV2 to TRBJ1-5; 7 bases line up with TRBD1. The CDR3 runs 13 residues. J lost 5 bases, V lost 4 bases, and 2 bases had no gene match. Germline lookup yields CDR1 SNHLY and CDR2 FYNNEI. The CDR3 nucleotides read TGTGCCAGCAGTGGGGACAGACATCAGCCCCAGCATTTT. This sequence encodes CASSGDRHQPQHF. The full variable domain, its missing parts supplied by reference TRBV2 and TRBJ1-5, is EPEVTQTPSHQVTQMGQEVILRCVPISNHLYFYWYRQILGQKVEFLVSFYNNEISEKSEIFDDQFSVERPDGSNFTLKIRSTKLEDSAMYFCASSGDRHQPQHFGDGTRLSIL.

This chain joins TRBV7-8 and TRBJ2-3; TRBD1 might be the D (5 bases). CDR1 SGHVS and CDR2 FQNEAQ come from the germline V gene. This CDR3 is built from 14 residues. V gave up 1 base and J gave up 2 bases, with 7 bases separating them. The CDR3 protein is CASSLVGPTDTQYF. The CDR3 DNA follows: TGTGCCAGCAGCTTAGTGGGGCCCACAGATACGCAGTATTTT.

This clone was observed a handful of times. CDR3 sequence: CASSQADRNTEAFF. Here the CDR3 DNA reads TGCGCCAGCAGCCAAGCAGACAGGAACACTGAAGCTTTCTTT. The J gene is TRBJ1-1, the V gene TRBV4-1, with a possible D match to TRBD1 (5 bases). V was shortened by 1 base and J by 1 base, with 7 bases between the two germline ends. The CDR3 totals 14 residues. Germline values: CDR1 MGHRA, CDR2 YSYEKL.

V usage is TRBV19 and J usage is TRBJ2-2, with 14 bases aligning to TRBD2. The CDR3 is 17 residues long. The V and J ends lost 7 bases and 6 bases, in that order; junction bases with no gene match: 10. From germline, CDR1 is LNHDA and CDR2 SQIVND (reference sequence). CDR3 nucleotides: TGTGCCAGTAACCCGACTAGCGGGAGGGCTAAATCCGGGGAGCTGTTTTTT. Its protein is CASNPTSGRAKSGELFF.

V gene TRBV10-3 combines with J gene TRBJ1-1; D remains ambiguous. The V and J ends lost 3 bases and 1 base respectively, with 12 bases between them. The CDR3 is 15 residues long. Germline values: CDR1 ENHRY, CDR2 SYGVKD. The CDR3 is CAISEGRGGNTEAFF. CDR3 nucleotide sequence: TGTGCCATCAGTGAAGGTCGGGGTGGGAACACTGAAGCTTTCTTT.

This chain joins TRBV9 and TRBJ1-2; 9 positions match TRBD1. J gave up 6 bases and V 4 bases, and 4 bases lay outside the gene matches. Germline assignment: CDR1 SGDLS and CDR2 YYNGEE. The CDR3 consists of 13 residues. CDR3 DNA sequence: TGTGCCAGCAGCCCAAGACAGGGGGATGGCTACACCTTC. This codes for CASSPRQGDGYTF.

The genes are TRBV18 and TRBJ1-1; no clear D. Germline V gene lookup returns CDR1 KGHSH and CDR2 LQKENI. V was clipped by 3 bases and J by 1 base, with 9 bases between them. The CDR3 loop spans 14 amino acids. The CDR3 protein is CASSPQEANTEAFF. CDR3 bases: TGTGCCAGCTCACCCCAGGAGGCGAACACTGAAGCTTTCTTT.

The chain couples TRBV4-1 to TRBJ2-2; TRBD2 agrees at 14 bases. The V gene end was trimmed by 1 base and the J gene end by 6 bases; junction bases not matched to a gene: 4. This CDR3 region has 17 residues. In germline, CDR1 is MGHRA, CDR2 YSYEKL. The CDR3 nucleotides are TGCGCCAGCAGCCAAGGCCGGGGACTAGCGGGAGCCGGGGAGCTGTTTTTT. This sequence encodes CASSQGRGLAGAGELFF.

The chain is built from TRBV12-3 or TRBV12-4 and TRBJ1-2; D is unresolved. The CDR3 totals 13 residues. Between the trimmed V and J ends, which lost 6 bases and 1 base, there was a span of 9 bases. For the CDR3, the DNA is TGTGCCAGCAGAGGACTCAATAACTATGGCTACACCTTC. It encodes CASRGLNNYGYTF.

The J gene is TRBJ1-2, the V gene TRBV5-6, with a possible D match to TRBD1 (5 bases). From germline, CDR1 is SGHDT and CDR2 YYEEEE. The CDR3 consists of 12 residues. V was pared by 4 bases and J by 8 bases, with 12 bases between. CDR3 DNA: TGTGCCAGCAGCCGGGCAGGGCGAGGCTACACCTTC. It is translated as CASSRAGRGYTF.

V and J are TRBV29-1 and TRBJ2-7, with D possibly matching TRBD1 (5 bases). V was clipped by 2 bases and J by 5 bases, with 10 bases between them. This CDR3 is 12 amino acids long. CDR1 SQVTM and CDR2 ANQGSEA come from the germline V gene. CDR3 protein: CSVEHQGHEQYF. CDR3 in DNA: TGCAGCGTTGAACACCAGGGCCACGAGCAGTACTTC.

The V and J genes are TRBV18 and TRBJ1-1, with 11 bases lining up with TRBD1. There are 16 residues in the CDR3. Germline CDR1 is KGHSH and CDR2 is LQKENI. Trimming took 3 bases from V and 1 from J; bases not matched to a gene: 4. For the CDR3, the DNA is TGTGCCAGCTCACCTCTCGGGACAGGGGGGAACACTGAAGCTTTCTTT. Encoded protein: CASSPLGTGGNTEAFF.

The chain links TRBV2 to TRBJ1-6; TRBD1 might be the D (5 bases). There are 15 residues in the CDR3. V was pared by 1 base and J by 13 bases, with 17 bases between. Germline V gene data show CDR1 as SNHLY and CDR2 as FYNNEI. The CDR3 sequence: CASSEDGRGSLPLHF. The CDR3 DNA is TGTGCCAGCAGTGAAGACGGAAGGGGAAGTTTGCCCCTCCACTTT.

This chain links TRBV2 with TRBJ1-2, with a weak D call TRBD1 (6 bases). In germline, CDR1 is SNHLY, CDR2 FYNNEI. The CDR3 extends over 14 amino acids. Trimming shortened V by 6 bases and J by 8 bases, and 19 bases separated the two germline ends. CDR3 region: CASSLKTGLGGYTF. CDR3 bases: TGTGCCAGCAGCCTTAAGACAGGTCTTGGAGGCTACACCTTC.

This chain joins TRBV5-6 and TRBJ1-4; no firm D call. The CDR3 runs to 12 residues. Germline CDR1 SGHDT, CDR2 YYEEEE. Deletions cut 1 base from V and 8 bases from J, with 6 bases between. The CDR3 reads CASSLLEEKLFF. CDR3 in DNA: TGTGCCAGCAGCTTGCTAGAAGAAAAACTGTTTTTT.

V and J are TRBV6-5 and TRBJ1-3; a weak D match, TRBD1 (5 bases). Trimming stripped 7 bases from V and 0 bases from J, with 13 bases between. Per the germline V gene, CDR1 is MNHEY and CDR2 is SVGAGI. The CDR3 runs to 15 residues. The CDR3 sequence is CASTKDSFSGNTIYF. The CDR3, as DNA: TGTGCCAGCACTAAAGACAGTTTCTCTGGAAACACCATATATTTT.

This chain links TRBV5-6 with TRBJ2-7, with 13 bases aligning to TRBD2. CDR1 SGHDT and CDR2 YYEEEE come from the germline V gene. The CDR3 runs to 15 residues. V lost 4 bases and J lost 4; bases outside the gene matches: 5. CDR3 nucleotide sequence: TGTGCCAGCAGCCCCGGACTAGCGGGAGTTTACGAGCAGTACTTC. It is translated as CASSPGLAGVYEQYF.

The chain carries TRBV7-2 and TRBJ2-1; TRBD2 matches at 8 bases. This CDR3 region has 14 residues. The V gene's germline CDR1 is SGHTA and CDR2 FQGNSA. V lost 7 bases, J lost 1 base, and 3 bases stayed unmatched. CDR3 nucleotide sequence: TGTGCCAGCAAAAGCGGGAGTTCCTACAATGAGCAGTTCTTC. This translates into CASKSGSSYNEQFF. Filled out from reference TRBV7-2 and TRBJ2-1, the complete variable domain reads GAGVSQSPSNKVTEKGKDVELRCDPISGHTALYWYRQSLGQGLEFLIYFQGNSAPDKSGLPSDRFSAERTGGSVSTLTIQRTQQEDSAVYLCASKSGSSYNEQFFGPGTRLTVL.

The J gene is TRBJ2-2, the V gene TRBV5-1; no clear D. Deletions cut 5 bases from V and 7 bases from J, with 12 bases between. Per germline, CDR1 SGHRS and CDR2 YFSETQ. CDR3 length: 13 amino acids. The chain's CDR3 is CASRGGPDGELFF. For the CDR3, the DNA is TGCGCCAGCAGAGGTGGGCCGGACGGGGAGCTGTTTTTT. Combining the CDR3 with reference TRBV5-1 and TRBJ2-2 gives the whole variable domain KAGVTQTPRYLIKTRGQQVTLSCSPISGHRSVSWYQQTPGQGLQFLFEYFSETQRNKGNFPGRFSGRQFSNSRSEMNVSTLELGDSALYLCASRGGPDGELFFGEGSRLTVL.

The chain uses TRBV10-3 and TRBJ2-5; 14 nucleotides match TRBD2. Germline V gene sequence: CDR1 ENHRY, CDR2 SYGVKD. The CDR3 runs to 16 residues. The V segment lost 11 bases and the J segment 2 bases; nucleotides outside the gene matches: 10. The CDR3 DNA sequence: TGTGCCTCCTCGGGACTAGCGGGGGCCACTCAAGAGACCCAGTACTTC. Translated, it gives CASSGLAGATQETQYF.

The chain employs TRBV5-6 and TRBJ2-3; a weak D match, TRBD1 (5 bases). This CDR3 spans 14 amino acids. Germline V CDR1 and CDR2: SGHDT, YYEEEE. Trimming shortened V by 4 bases and J by 3 bases, and 12 bases separated the two germline ends. The CDR3 spells CASSPRVGTDTQYF. The CDR3 DNA follows: TGTGCCAGCAGCCCCAGGGTAGGGACAGATACGCAGTATTTT. The full variable domain, completed using reference TRBV5-6 and TRBJ2-3, is DAGVTQSPTHLIKTRGQQVTLRCSPKSGHDTVSWYQQALGQGPQFIFQYYEEEERQRGNFPDRFSGHQFPNYSSELNVNALLLGDSALYLCASSPRVGTDTQYFGPGTRLTVL.

The chain recombines TRBV6-5 with TRBJ1-2, with TRBD1 matching 7 bases. The CDR3 runs 14 residues. The ends lost 5 bases at V and 0 bases at J; junction bases unmatched: 3. Germline values: CDR1 MNHEY, CDR2 SVGAGI. CDR3 sequence reads: CASSRDSSNYGYTF. CDR3 sequence (DNA): TGTGCCAGCAGTCGGGACAGTTCTAACTATGGCTACACCTTC.

The chain is built from TRBV7-9 and TRBJ2-7; the match to TRBD1 covers 7 bases. This CDR3 spans 14 amino acids. Per the germline V gene, CDR1 is SEHNR and CDR2 is FQNEAQ (reference sequence). After removal of 5 bases from V and 1 base from J, the junction contained 5 bases not matched to a gene. The DNA for the CDR3 is TGTGCCAGCAGCAAGACAGGGCTGTCCTACGAGCAGTACTTC. It specifies CASSKTGLSYEQYF.